This T cell receptor (beta chain) was captured in a study of low-dose radiotherapy and immunotherapy resistance in tumors. Overall study: Patients were treated with intravenous nivolumab at 240 mg every two weeks and were also dosed with ipilimumab at 1 mg/kg every six weeks. Daily oral aspirin at 300 mg began on cycle 1 day 1 and lasted four cycles.

CDR1 is DFQATT, CDR2 SNEGSKA, per germline (reference sequence). The V segment lost 2 bases and the J segment 0 bases; nucleotides outside the gene matches: 6. The CDR3 is 15 residues long. Alpha and beta chains were covered, as first-strand cDNA relied on TRAV- and TRBV-specific primers. TCR amplification involved around 22 PCR cycles with a constant-region primer and V-primer adapter. TCRdb ran MiXCR on the reads and lists one entry per CDR3 protein. The data contain tens of thousands of distinct CDR3 sequences, 9.4% of them singletons. Noted time point: before trial treatment. The source material was PBMCs, sampled before treatment. The receptor was derived from a male donor with prostate cancer. This chain uses TRBV20-1 with TRBJ2-7; 8 positions match TRBD2. This chain's CDR3 is CSARSRLAGSYEQYF. CDR3 DNA sequence: TGCAGTGCTAGATCGCGGCTAGCGGGCTCCTACGAGCAGTACTTC.